The 15 T cell receptor beta chains listed next were all sequenced from one sample in a study of shared clonotypes between healthy human individuals. The data were produced by immunoSEQ multiplex PCR, yet TCRdb's version contains in-frame clones alone and is incomplete. This sample has some 1.4 million clones, with approximately 97% found just once. The specimen sequenced was naive CD4+ T cells sorted from blood. Subset defined: CD45RA+ positively selected. The origin of the receptors is a man younger than 40 in good health.

J is TRBJ1-1 and V is TRBV7-2, with D perhaps matching TRBD1 (5 bases). Trimming left V 5 bases short and J 1 base short, with 17 bases between. The CDR3 totals 16 residues. Looked up from germline, CDR1 is SGHTA and CDR2 is FQGNSA. CDR3 nucleotide sequence: TGTGCCAGCAGCCGGCCCCTTCTTACAGGGAACACTGAAGCTTTCTTT. Protein sequence: CASSRPLLTGNTEAFF. The full variable domain, completed using reference TRBV7-2 and TRBJ1-1, is GAGVSQSPSNKVTEKGKDVELRCDPISGHTALYWYRQSLGQGLEFLIYFQGNSAPDKSGLPSDRFSAERTGGSVSTLTIQRTQQEDSAVYLCASSRPLLTGNTEAFFGQGTRLTVV.

Regarding this clone: The same CDR3 can be traced to other DNA sequences in this sample. J is TRBJ2-5 and V is TRBV5-1, with TRBD2 matching 7 bases. CDR1 is SGHRS, CDR2 YFSETQ, per germline. V trimming: 0 bases; J trimming: 5 bases; junction bases outside the gene matches: 4. The CDR3 is made up of 14 amino acids. Here the CDR3 DNA reads TGCGCCAGCAGCTTGGATCGGGGGGAGGAGACCCAGTACTTC. Residues: CASSLDRGEETQYF.

The rearrangement uses TRBV6-5 and TRBJ2-5; D may be TRBD2 (6 bases). V lost 2 bases and J lost 4, with 14 bases in between. Germline V gives CDR1 MNHEY, CDR2 SVGAGI. This CDR3 comprises 15 residues. The CDR3 DNA follows: TGTGCCAGCAGTTACGGGGGGTCGATGGGAGAGACCCAGTACTTC. It translates to CASSYGGSMGETQYF.

The rearrangement joins TRBV2 to TRBJ1-2, with a possible D match to TRBD1 (5 bases). The V gene's germline CDR1 is SNHLY and CDR2 FYNNEI. CDR3 length equals 12 residues. V shed 7 bases and J shed 8 bases, with 14 bases lying between them. CDR3 in amino acids: CASKPGRVGYTF. Here the CDR3 DNA reads TGTGCCAGCAAACCAGGGCGGGTAGGCTACACCTTC.

J is TRBJ2-2 and V is TRBV7-9, with D hard to call. V was shortened by 5 bases and J by 2 bases, with 12 bases between the two germline ends. The CDR3 extends over 15 amino acids. CDR1 SEHNR and CDR2 FQNEAQ come from the germline V gene (reference sequence). The CDR3: CASSTPDLNTGELFF. CDR3 DNA: TGTGCCAGCAGCACGCCAGACCTAAACACCGGGGAGCTGTTTTTT.

The gene calls are TRBV5-1 and TRBJ2-6; D is possibly TRBD2 (6 bases). The CDR3 is 15 residues long. Germline CDR1 and CDR2: SGHRS and YFSETQ. Trimming removed 2 bases from V and 1 base from J, with 7 bases in between. Written as DNA, the CDR3 is TGCGCCAGCAGCTTTGCGGGATCTGGGGCCAACGTCCTGACTTTC. It is translated as CASSFAGSGANVLTF.

The chain has TRBV2 and TRBJ1-5; weak D call: TRBD1 (6 bases). CDR1 and CDR2 from the germline V gene are SNHLY and FYNNEI. The V end was cut by 6 bases, the J end by 3 bases, with 12 bases between. This CDR3 has 14 amino acids. The DNA of the CDR3 is TGTGCCAGCAGCTCCGGACAGTACAATCAGCCCCAGCATTTT. This sequence encodes CASSSGQYNQPQHF.

The CDR3 DNA reads as TGCGCCAGCAGCTTCGCCTGGACAGGGAATCTCAACGAGCAGTACTTC. It translates to CASSFAWTGNLNEQYF. This sequence joins TRBV5-1 and TRBJ2-7; 8 nucleotides line up with TRBD1. J was trimmed by 5 bases and V by 2 bases; bases with no gene match: 12. The CDR3 is 16 residues long. Germline assignment: CDR1 SGHRS and CDR2 YFSETQ.

The gene calls are TRBV29-1 and TRBJ2-3; 11 bases are shared with TRBD2. In germline, CDR1 is SQVTM, CDR2 ANQGSEA. Germline trimming cut 3 bases from V and 5 bases from J; bases unmatched to any gene: 10. This CDR3 region has 16 residues. CDR3 amino acids: CSVEFLLAGAGDTQYF. The CDR3 DNA follows: TGCAGCGTTGAGTTCTTACTAGCGGGAGCGGGAGATACGCAGTATTTT.

Remarks on this clone: Other DNA sequences from this sample encode an identical CDR3 as well. The chain joins TRBV9 to TRBJ2-7; D is perhaps TRBD2 (5 bases). Trimming took off 1 base at V and 0 bases at J, with 11 bases between the two ends. This CDR3 contains 15 residues. Germline-derived CDR1 and CDR2 are SGDLS and YYNGEE. The CDR3 DNA sequence: TGTGCCAGCAGCGTATCGAGCGGCAGCTCCTACGAGCAGTACTTC. Translating gives CASSVSSGSSYEQYF.

The chain has TRBV19 and TRBJ2-5; TRBD2 matches at 7 bases. Germline V CDR1 and CDR2: LNHDA, SQIVND (reference sequence). This CDR3 has 14 residues. With V trimmed by 3 bases and J by 9 bases, 10 bases remained unmatched. CDR3 in amino acids: CASSISPTSEPQYF. The CDR3 DNA reads TGTGCCAGTAGTATCTCTCCCACTAGCGAGCCCCAGTACTTC.

The J gene is TRBJ2-5, the V gene TRBV6-1, with unresolved D. The CDR3 totals 11 residues. The ends were cut back, 6 bases at V and 5 bases at J, with 7 bases in the middle. Germline-derived CDR1 and CDR2 are MNHNS and SASEGT. In nucleotides, the CDR3 is TGTGCCAGCAGACAGCGCGAGACCCAGTACTTC. This encodes CASRQRETQYF.

This chain connects TRBV14 to TRBJ2-5; D is ambiguous. The V gene's germline CDR1 is SGHDN and CDR2 FVKESK. V lost 4 bases and J lost 5, with 11 bases in between. The length of the CDR3 is 13 residues. The DNA for the CDR3 is TGTGCCAGCAGCCGAGCGCGTGTGGAGACCCAGTACTTC. It is translated as CASSRARVETQYF.

V and J are TRBV5-1 and TRBJ2-6, with no clear D. Looked up from germline, CDR1 is SGHRS and CDR2 is YFSETQ. V shed 4 bases and J shed 3 bases, with 8 bases lying between them. This CDR3 spans 14 amino acids. CDR3 loop: CASSASGGANVLTF. The CDR3 DNA is TGCGCCAGCAGCGCGAGTGGTGGGGCCAACGTCCTGACTTTC.

In DNA form, the CDR3 reads TGCGCCAGCAGCCAAGACGAACAGAGCAACGTCCTGACTTTC. This encodes CASSQDEQSNVLTF. V and J are TRBV4-3 and TRBJ2-6; D not resolved. This CDR3 has 14 residues. In germline, CDR1 is LGHNA, CDR2 YSLEER. The V end lost 0 bases, the J end lost 9 bases, and 9 bases lay between the germline ends.